This T cell receptor (beta chain) is drawn from a study of T cell responses to AZD1222 COVID-19 vaccine. This clone came up once. Its specificity is not known. Overall study findings and caveats: The peak T cell response came first, and repertoires were sampled only after it.

Germline assignment: CDR1 MRHNA and CDR2 SNTAGT. The CDR3 loop spans 15 amino acids. The V and J ends lost 5 bases and 4 bases, in that order; junction bases with no gene match: 3. Assay used: immunoSEQ multiplex PCR; TCRdb lists only in-frame clones, some missing. The sample holds tens of thousands of clones, 75% to 90% seen once. The rearrangement uses TRBV6-4 and TRBJ2-1; 12 bases align to TRBD2. Sequencing used peripheral blood, obtained on day 0 of AZD1222 vaccination. The clonotype was recovered from an adult in good health. The CDR3, as DNA: TGTGCCAGCAGTCAGACTAGCGGGGGATACAATGAGCAGTTCTTC. Amino acids: CASSQTSGGYNEQFF.